Sequencing of this TCR beta chain was carried out in a study of T cell responses to AZD1222 COVID-19 vaccine. Study at large: Analysis merged second doses at about 4 or about 12 weeks. Study-wide results and caveats: Repertoire sampling was restricted to post-peak T cell response timepoints. With dominance at 160-218 and 743-854, vaccine-associated CD4 TCRs spanned spike. The study found Spike-specific TCR breadth and depth rose after two AZD1222 doses.

Germline V gene data show CDR1 as MGHDK and CDR2 as SYGVNS. Trimming took off 3 bases at V and 4 bases at J, with 16 bases between the two ends. The CDR3 runs 16 residues. TCRdb's table, derived via immunoSEQ multiplex PCR, lists solely in-frame clones and lacks some. The table has around 110,000 clones, roughly 90% seen once. Only one count was recorded for this clone. Its specificity is not known. The source was peripheral blood, collected on day 0 of AZD1222 vaccination. This TCR was sampled from an adult in good health. This rearrangement joins TRBV25-1 to TRBJ2-1, with D perhaps given as TRBD1 or TRBD2 (5 bases each). The DNA for the CDR3 is TGTGCCAGCAGTGATCCCGGGACGGCCCCGTACAATGAGCAGTTCTTC. This translates into CASSDPGTAPYNEQFF.